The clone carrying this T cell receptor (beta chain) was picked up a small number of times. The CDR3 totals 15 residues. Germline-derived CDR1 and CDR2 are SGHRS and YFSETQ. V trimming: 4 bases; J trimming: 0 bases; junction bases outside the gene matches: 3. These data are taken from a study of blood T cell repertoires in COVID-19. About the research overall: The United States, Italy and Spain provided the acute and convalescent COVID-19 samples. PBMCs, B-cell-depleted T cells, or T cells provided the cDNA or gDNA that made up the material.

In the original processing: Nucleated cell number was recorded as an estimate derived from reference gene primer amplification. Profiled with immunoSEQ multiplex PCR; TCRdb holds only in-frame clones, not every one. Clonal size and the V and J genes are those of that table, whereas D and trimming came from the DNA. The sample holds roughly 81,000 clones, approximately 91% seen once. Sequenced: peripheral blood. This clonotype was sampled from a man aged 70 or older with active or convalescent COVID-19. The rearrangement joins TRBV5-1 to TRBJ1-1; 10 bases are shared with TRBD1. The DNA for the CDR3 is TGCGCCAGCAGCACGGGACAGGGGTTGAACACTGAAGCTTTCTTT. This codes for CASSTGQGLNTEAFF.